Below are 6 T cell receptor beta chains sequenced from a single sample in a study of T cell responses to AZD1222 COVID-19 vaccine (dated by TCRdb to the early 2020s). The sample's time point, from its label and the paper: baseline before first vaccination. Reading the label with the study, this specimen's treatment or condition is: meningococcal conjugate vaccine given as trial control. Preparation of the library involved the immunoSEQ multiplex PCR assay. The source is immuneACCESS, and TCRdb retained only in-frame sequences with V and J called. Part of the clones is not carried over; for the studies checked, unresolved V genes explain less than half of this, and the remainder is unexplained. This sample is represented by 110,000 or so clones; approximately 89% of them were singletons. About 3% of the sample belongs to the ten largest clones. The sample here was peripheral blood, taken on day 0 of MenACWY control vaccination. These receptor sequences come from an adult in good health.

This clone appeared a single time. V and J are TRBV7-9 and TRBJ1-6, with no clear D. Per the germline V gene, CDR1 is SEHNR and CDR2 is FQNEAQ (reference sequence). Between the trimmed V and J ends, which lost 1 base and 7 bases, there was a span of 11 bases. This CDR3 region has 15 residues. CDR3 region: CASSLDDSSNSPLHF. The CDR3 DNA sequence: TGTGCCAGCAGCTTAGATGATTCTTCGAATTCACCCCTCCACTTT.

The gene calls are TRBV11-2 and TRBJ2-3; D may be TRBD1 (5 bases). Trimming took 2 bases from V and 0 from J, leaving 15 bases between them. This CDR3 is built from 17 residues. Germline values: CDR1 SGHAT, CDR2 FQNNGV. The CDR3 spells CASSLRGPHSSTDTQYF. The CDR3 bases are TGTGCCAGCAGCTTAAGGGGCCCCCACTCGAGCACAGATACGCAGTATTTT.

V usage is TRBV6-5 and J usage is TRBJ1-4; D is unresolved. The CDR3 runs 12 residues. Germline values: CDR1 MNHEY, CDR2 SVGAGI. V was trimmed by 0 bases and J by 8 bases, leaving 4 bases between them. CDR3 loop: CASSYSREKLFF. As DNA, the CDR3 is TGTGCCAGCAGTTACTCGAGGGAAAAACTGTTTTTT.

V and J are TRBV5-1 and TRBJ2-5; 8 bases line up with TRBD2. CDR3 size: 14 residues. CDR1 is SGHRS and CDR2 is YFSETQ in the germline V gene. The V and J ends lost 5 bases and 2 bases, in that order; junction bases with no gene match: 5. The CDR3 is CASRPGLVQETQYF. CDR3 DNA sequence: TGCGCCAGCAGGCCGGGACTAGTTCAAGAGACCCAGTACTTC. Combining the CDR3 with reference TRBV5-1 and TRBJ2-5 gives the whole variable domain KAGVTQTPRYLIKTRGQQVTLSCSPISGHRSVSWYQQTPGQGLQFLFEYFSETQRNKGNFPGRFSGRQFSNSRSEMNVSTLELGDSALYLCASRPGLVQETQYFGPGTRLLVL.

This sequence joins TRBV6-5 and TRBJ2-7, with D uncertain. The CDR3 sequence is 12 residues long. Germline CDR1 and CDR2: MNHEY and SVGAGI. V lost 6 bases and J 5 bases, leaving 11 bases between the germline ends. The CDR3 bases are TGTGCCAGCAGGAGGTGGGAAGACGAGCAGTACTTC. Translation: CASRRWEDEQYF.

The J gene is TRBJ1-2, the V gene TRBV28, with 8 nucleotides matching TRBD1. In germline, CDR1 is MDHEN, CDR2 SYDVKM. The J segment lost 6 bases and the V segment lost 7 bases, leaving 10 bases of the junction unmatched. This CDR3 spans 14 amino acids. The CDR3 DNA sequence: TGTGCCAGCACGGGGACAGGATCAACCCATGGCTACACCTTC. Its protein is CASTGTGSTHGYTF.